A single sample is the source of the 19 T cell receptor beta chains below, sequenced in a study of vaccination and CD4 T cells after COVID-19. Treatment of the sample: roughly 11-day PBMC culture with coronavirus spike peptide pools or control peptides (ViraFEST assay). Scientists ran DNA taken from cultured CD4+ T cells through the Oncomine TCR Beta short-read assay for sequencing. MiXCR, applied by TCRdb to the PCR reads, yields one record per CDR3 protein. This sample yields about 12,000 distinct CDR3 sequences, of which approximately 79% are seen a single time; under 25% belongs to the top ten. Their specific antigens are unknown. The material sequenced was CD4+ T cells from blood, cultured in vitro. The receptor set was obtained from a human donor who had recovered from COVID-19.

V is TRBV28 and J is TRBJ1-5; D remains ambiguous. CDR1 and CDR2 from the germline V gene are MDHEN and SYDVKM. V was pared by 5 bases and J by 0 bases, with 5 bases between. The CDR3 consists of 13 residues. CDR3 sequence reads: CASSTLSNQPQHF. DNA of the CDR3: TGTGCCAGCAGTACCCTTAGCAATCAGCCCCAGCATTTT. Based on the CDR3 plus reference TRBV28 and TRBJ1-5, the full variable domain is DVKVTQSSRYLVKRTGEKVFLECVQDMDHENMFWYRQDPGLGLRLIYFSYDVKMKEKGDIPEGYSVSREKKERFSLILESASTNQTSMYLCASSTLSNQPQHFGDGTRLSIL.

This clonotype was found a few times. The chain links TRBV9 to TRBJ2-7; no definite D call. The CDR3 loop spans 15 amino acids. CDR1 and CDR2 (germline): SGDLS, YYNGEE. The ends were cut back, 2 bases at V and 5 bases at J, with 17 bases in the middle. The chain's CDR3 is CASSVRLGFKNEQYF. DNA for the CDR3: TGTGCCAGCAGCGTTCGTCTCGGGTTTAAAAACGAGCAGTACTTC.

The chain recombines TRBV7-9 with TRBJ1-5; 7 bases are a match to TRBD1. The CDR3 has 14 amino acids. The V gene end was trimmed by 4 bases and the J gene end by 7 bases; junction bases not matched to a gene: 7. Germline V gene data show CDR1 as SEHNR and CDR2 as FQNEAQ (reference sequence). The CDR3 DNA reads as TGTGCCAGCAGCTCCCAAACAGGGGACCAGCCCCAGCATTTT. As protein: CASSSQTGDQPQHF. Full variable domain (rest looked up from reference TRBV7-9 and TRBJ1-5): DTGVSQNPRHKITKRGQNVTFRCDPISEHNRLYWYRQTLGQGPEFLTYFQNEAQLEKSRLLSDRFSAERPKGSFSTLEIQRTEQGDSAMYLCASSSQTGDQPQHFGDGTRLSIL.

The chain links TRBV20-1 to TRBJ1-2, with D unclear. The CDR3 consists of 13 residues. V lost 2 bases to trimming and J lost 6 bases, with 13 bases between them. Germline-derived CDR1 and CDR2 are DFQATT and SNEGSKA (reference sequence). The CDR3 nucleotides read TGCAGTGCTAGACAGTCCCCCTCCCATGGCTACACCTTC. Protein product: CSARQSPSHGYTF.

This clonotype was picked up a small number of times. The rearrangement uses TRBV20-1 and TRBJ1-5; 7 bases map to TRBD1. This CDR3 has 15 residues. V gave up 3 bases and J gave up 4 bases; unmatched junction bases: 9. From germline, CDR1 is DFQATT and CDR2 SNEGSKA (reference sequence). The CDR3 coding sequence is TGCAGTGCTAGTCGGACAGGTTTCCAGAATCAGCCCCAGCATTTT. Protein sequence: CSASRTGFQNQPQHF.

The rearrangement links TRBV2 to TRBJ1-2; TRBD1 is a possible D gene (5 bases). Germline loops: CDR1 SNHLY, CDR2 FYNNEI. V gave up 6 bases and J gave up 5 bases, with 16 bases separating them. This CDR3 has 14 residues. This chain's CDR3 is CASRPQPGLYGYTF. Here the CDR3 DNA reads TGTGCCAGCAGGCCGCAACCGGGGCTTTATGGCTACACCTTC.

DNA for the CDR3: TGTGCCAGCAGTCGCCTTAACCCTGGCTCCTACAATGAGCAGTTCTTC. Amino acids: CASSRLNPGSYNEQFF. The rearrangement joins TRBV27 to TRBJ2-1; no firm D call. V lost 5 bases and J 0 bases, leaving 14 bases between the germline ends. In germline, CDR1 is MNHEY, CDR2 SMNVEV (reference sequence). The CDR3 spans 16 residues.

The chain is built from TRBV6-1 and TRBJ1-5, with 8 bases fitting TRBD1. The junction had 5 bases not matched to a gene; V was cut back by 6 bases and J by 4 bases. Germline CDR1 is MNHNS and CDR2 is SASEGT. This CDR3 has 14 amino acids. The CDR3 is CASRGGQGNQPQHF. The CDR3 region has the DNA TGTGCCAGCAGGGGCGGACAGGGAAATCAGCCCCAGCATTTT.

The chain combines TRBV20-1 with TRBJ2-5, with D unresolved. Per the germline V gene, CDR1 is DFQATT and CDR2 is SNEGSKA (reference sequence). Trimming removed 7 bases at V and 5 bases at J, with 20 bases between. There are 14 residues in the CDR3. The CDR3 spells CSGLLRTARETQYF. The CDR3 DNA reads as TGCAGTGGGCTACTCCGGACGGCTCGGGAGACCCAGTACTTC.

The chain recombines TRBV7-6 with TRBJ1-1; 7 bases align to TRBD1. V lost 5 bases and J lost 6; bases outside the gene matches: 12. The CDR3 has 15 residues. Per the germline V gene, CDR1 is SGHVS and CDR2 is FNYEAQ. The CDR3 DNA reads TGTGCCAGCAGCATATCCGGGACAGTTAACGCTGAAGCTTTCTTT. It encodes CASSISGTVNAEAFF.

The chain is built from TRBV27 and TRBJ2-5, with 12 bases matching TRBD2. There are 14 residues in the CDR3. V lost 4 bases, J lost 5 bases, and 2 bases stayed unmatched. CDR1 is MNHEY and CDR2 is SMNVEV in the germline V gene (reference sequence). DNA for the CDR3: TGTGCCAGCAGTTCCCTAGCGGGAGGGGAGACCCAGTACTTC. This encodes CASSSLAGGETQYF.

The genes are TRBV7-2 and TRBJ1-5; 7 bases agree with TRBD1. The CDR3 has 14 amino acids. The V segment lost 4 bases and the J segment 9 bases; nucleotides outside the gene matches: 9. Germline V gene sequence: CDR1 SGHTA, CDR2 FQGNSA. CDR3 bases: TGTGCCAGCAGCTCTACGGGACAGCGAGGGCCCCAGCATTTT. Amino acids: CASSSTGQRGPQHF.

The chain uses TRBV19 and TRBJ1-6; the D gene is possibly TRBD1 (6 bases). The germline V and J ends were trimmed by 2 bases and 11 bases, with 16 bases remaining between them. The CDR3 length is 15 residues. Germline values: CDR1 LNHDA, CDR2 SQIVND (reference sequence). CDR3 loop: CASSIRGGPSAPLHF. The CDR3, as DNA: TGTGCCAGTAGTATAAGAGGGGGGCCTAGTGCACCCCTCCACTTT.

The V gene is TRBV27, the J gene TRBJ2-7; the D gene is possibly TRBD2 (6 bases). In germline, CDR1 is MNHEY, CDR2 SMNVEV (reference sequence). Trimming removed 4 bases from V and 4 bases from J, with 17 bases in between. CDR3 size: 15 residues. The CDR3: CASSSLSLLAYEQYF. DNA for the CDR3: TGTGCCAGCAGTTCGCTCTCGTTACTAGCTTACGAGCAGTACTTC.

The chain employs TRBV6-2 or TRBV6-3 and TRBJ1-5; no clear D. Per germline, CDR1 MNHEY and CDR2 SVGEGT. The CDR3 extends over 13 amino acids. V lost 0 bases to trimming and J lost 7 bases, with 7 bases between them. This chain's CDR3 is CASSYSKEQPQHF. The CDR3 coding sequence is TGTGCCAGCAGTTACTCGAAGGAGCAGCCCCAGCATTTT.

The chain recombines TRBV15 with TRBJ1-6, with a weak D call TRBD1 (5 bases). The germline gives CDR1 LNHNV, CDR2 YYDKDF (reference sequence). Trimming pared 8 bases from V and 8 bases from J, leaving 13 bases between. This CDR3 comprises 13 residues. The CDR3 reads CATSTGGYSPLHF. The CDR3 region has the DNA TGTGCCACCTCCACCGGGGGATATTCACCCCTCCACTTT.

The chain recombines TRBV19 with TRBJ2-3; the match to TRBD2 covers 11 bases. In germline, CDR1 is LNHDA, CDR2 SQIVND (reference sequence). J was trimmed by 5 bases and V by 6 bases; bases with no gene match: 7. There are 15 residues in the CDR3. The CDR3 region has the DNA TGTGCCAGTAGCACATCCGGGACTAGCGGAGATACGCAGTATTTT. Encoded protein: CASSTSGTSGDTQYF.

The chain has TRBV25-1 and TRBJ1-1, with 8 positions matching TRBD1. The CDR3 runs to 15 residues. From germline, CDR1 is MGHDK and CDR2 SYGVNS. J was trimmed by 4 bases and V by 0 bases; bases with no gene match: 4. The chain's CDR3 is CASSEYRTGLTEAFF. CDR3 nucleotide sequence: TGTGCCAGCAGTGAATATCGGACAGGGCTCACTGAAGCTTTCTTT.

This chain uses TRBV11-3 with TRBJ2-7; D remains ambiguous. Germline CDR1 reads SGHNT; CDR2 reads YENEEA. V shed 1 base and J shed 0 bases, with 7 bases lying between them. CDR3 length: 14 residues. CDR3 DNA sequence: TGTGCCAGCAGCTTAGGTCCGCCCTCCTACGAGCAGTACTTC. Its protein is CASSLGPPSYEQYF.